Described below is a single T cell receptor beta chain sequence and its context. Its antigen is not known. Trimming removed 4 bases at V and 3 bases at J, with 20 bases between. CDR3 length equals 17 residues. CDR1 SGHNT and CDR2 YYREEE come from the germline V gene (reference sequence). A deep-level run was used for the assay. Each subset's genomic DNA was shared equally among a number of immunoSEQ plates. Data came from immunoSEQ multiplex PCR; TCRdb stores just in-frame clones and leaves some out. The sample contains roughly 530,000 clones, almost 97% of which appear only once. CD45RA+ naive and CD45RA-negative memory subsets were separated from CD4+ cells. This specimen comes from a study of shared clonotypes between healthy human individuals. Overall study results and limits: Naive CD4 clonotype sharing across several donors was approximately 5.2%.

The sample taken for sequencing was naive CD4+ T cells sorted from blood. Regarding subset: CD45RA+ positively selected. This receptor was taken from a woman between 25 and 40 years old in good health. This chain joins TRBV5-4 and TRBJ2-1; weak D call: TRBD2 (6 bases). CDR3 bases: TGTGCCAGCAGCGGGCGCGGTCGCGGGACGATCTACAATGAGCAGTTCTTC. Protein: CASSGRGRGTIYNEQFF.